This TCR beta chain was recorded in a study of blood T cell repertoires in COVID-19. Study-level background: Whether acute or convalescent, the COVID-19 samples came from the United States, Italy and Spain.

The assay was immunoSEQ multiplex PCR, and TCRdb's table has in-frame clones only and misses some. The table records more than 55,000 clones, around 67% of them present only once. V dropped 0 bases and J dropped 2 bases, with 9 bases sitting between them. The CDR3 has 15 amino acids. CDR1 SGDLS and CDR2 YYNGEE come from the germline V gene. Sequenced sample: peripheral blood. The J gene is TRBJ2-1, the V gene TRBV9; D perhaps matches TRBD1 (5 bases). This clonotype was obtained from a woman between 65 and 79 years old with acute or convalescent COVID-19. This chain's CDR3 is CASSVGDSPYNEQFF. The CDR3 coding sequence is TGTGCCAGCAGCGTAGGCGACAGTCCCTACAATGAGCAGTTCTTC.